This section outlines one T cell receptor beta chain sequence together with its context. 60 Vbeta and 13 Jbeta primers were used in PCR. Here immunoSEQ multiplex PCR was the method, and the copy in TCRdb shows in-frame clones only, minus some. The repertoire holds fewer than 250,000 clones, with 60% to 80% as singletons. The CDR3 contains 14 residues. V shed 10 bases and J shed 4 bases, with 19 bases lying between them. CDR1 is LNHDA, CDR2 SQIVND, per germline (reference sequence). This entry is derived from a study of cytomegalovirus exposure and HLA in healthy donors. This rearrangement joins TRBV19 to TRBJ1-2, with a tentative D call TRBD1 (6 bases). Sequencing was performed on PBMCs. This TCR came from a woman aged 25-40 years in good health and CMV-seronegative. The CDR3 nucleotides read TGTGCCACGGGGGGCCTGCAGGACTTCTATGGCTACACCTTC. It codes for CATGGLQDFYGYTF.